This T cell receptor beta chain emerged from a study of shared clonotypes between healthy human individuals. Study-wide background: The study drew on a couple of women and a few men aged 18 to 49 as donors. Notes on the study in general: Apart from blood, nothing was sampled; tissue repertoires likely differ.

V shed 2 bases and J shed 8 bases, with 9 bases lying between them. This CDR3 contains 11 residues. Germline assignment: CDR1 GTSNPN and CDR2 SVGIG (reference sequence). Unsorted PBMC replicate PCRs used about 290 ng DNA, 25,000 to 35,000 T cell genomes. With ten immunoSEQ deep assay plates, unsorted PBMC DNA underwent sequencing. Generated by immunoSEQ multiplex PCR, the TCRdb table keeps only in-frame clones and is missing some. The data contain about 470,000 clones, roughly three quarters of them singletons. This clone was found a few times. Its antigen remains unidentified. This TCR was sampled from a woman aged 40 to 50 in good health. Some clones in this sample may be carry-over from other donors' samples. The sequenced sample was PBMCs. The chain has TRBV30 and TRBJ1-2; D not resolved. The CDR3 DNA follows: TGTGCCTGGAGTCTAAGGGAAGGCTACACCTTC. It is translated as CAWSLREGYTF.